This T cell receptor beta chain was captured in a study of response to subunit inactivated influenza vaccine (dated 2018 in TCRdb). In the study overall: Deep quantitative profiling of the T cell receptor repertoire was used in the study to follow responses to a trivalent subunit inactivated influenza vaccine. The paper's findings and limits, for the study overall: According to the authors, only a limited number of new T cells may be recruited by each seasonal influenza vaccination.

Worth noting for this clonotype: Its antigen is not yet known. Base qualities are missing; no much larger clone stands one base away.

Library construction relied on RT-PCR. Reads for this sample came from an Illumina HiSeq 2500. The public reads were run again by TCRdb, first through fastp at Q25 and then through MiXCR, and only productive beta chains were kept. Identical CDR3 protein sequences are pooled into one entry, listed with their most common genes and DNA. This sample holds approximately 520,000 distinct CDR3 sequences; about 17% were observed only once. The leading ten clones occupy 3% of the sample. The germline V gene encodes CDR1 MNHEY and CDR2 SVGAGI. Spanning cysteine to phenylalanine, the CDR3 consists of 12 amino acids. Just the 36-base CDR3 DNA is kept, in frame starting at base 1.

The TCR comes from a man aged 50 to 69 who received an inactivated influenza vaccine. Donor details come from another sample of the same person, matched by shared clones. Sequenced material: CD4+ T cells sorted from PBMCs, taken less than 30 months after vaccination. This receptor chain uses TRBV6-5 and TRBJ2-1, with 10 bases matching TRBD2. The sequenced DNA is TGTGTAAGCGGGAGGGCCCCAAATGAGCAGTTCTTC. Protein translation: CVSGRAPNEQFF.